This TCR beta chain emerged from a study of blood T cells in healthy people across ages. Study-wide points: Unknown donor CMV status possibly confounded expanded clonotype changes.

This clonotype has only a few counts. What it binds is not known. PCR was performed a second time for 7 to 11 cycles using a sample-barcoded 5' primer and a J-beta primer mix. TCRdb independently ran MiXCR on the 5' RACE reads; one entry per CDR3 protein. The sample yields just over 1 million distinct CDR3 sequences, around 43% seen once. The J segment lost 0 bases and the V segment lost 6 bases, leaving 4 bases of the junction unmatched. There are 15 residues in the CDR3. Germline-derived CDR1 and CDR2 are MNHNY and SVGAGI (reference sequence). This TCR was sampled from a woman aged 55-70 years in good health. V is TRBV6-6 and J is TRBJ2-7, with 11 bases lining up with TRBD1. Sequenced: blood. In nucleotides, the CDR3 is TGTGCCAGCAGACGGGGACAGGGGGACTCCTACGAGCAGTACTTC. Amino acids: CASRRGQGDSYEQYF.